The 24 T cell receptor beta chains reported below all come from one sample, sequenced in a study of cytotoxic CD8 clonotypes in ibrutinib-treated CLL. Some clones are missing from TCRdb's copy, which holds only in-frame ones; the method was immunoSEQ multiplex PCR. The table has approximately 280,000 clones, around 69% seen once. The sequences come from PBMCs, collected at disease progression, from a patient treated with ibrutinib. These receptor sequences come from a human donor with chronic lymphocytic leukemia.

V and J are TRBV29-1 and TRBJ2-7; the D gene is possibly TRBD2 (5 bases). V lost 3 bases, J lost 6 bases, and 15 bases lay in between. This CDR3 has 13 residues. In germline, CDR1 is SQVTM, CDR2 ANQGSEA. The CDR3 nucleotides are TGCAGCGTTGACTCAGCGGTAGTAGGCGAGCAGTACTTC. Amino acids: CSVDSAVVGEQYF.

The rearrangement joins TRBV6-1 to TRBJ1-2, with 7 bases identical to TRBD1. The CDR3 runs to 11 residues. The germline gives CDR1 MNHNS, CDR2 SASEGT. V lost 4 bases and J lost 11; bases outside the gene matches: 4. CDR3 region: CASSVYRGYTF. The CDR3 DNA reads as TGTGCCAGCAGTGTGTACAGGGGTTACACCTTC.

This chain joins TRBV29-1 and TRBJ2-1, with 8 bases identical to TRBD1. Per germline, CDR1 SQVTM and CDR2 ANQGSEA. This CDR3 is built from 16 residues. V lost 3 bases and J lost 4; bases outside the gene matches: 11. The CDR3 DNA sequence: TGCAGCGTTGATGACCCAGGGGGCCCGGGGTACAATGAGCAGTTCTTC. Encoded protein: CSVDDPGGPGYNEQFF.

V gene TRBV5-6 combines with J gene TRBJ2-7, with D perhaps being TRBD1 or TRBD2 (5 bases each). The V end lost 1 base, the J end lost 9 bases, and 17 bases lay between the germline ends. CDR3 length: 14 residues. Germline V gene sequence: CDR1 SGHDT, CDR2 YYEEEE. This CDR3 is CASSLKAPGTRQYF. The CDR3 DNA reads TGTGCCAGCAGCTTGAAAGCCCCAGGGACCAGGCAGTACTTC. The full variable domain, with the rest looked up from reference TRBV5-6 and TRBJ2-7, is DAGVTQSPTHLIKTRGQQVTLRCSPKSGHDTVSWYQQALGQGPQFIFQYYEEEERQRGNFPDRFSGHQFPNYSSELNVNALLLGDSALYLCASSLKAPGTRQYFGPGTRLTVT.

The chain has TRBV5-6 and TRBJ1-2; D gene unclear. The CDR3 has 12 residues. Trimming removed 0 bases from V and 12 bases from J, with 12 bases in between. The germline gives CDR1 SGHDT, CDR2 YYEEEE. The CDR3 nucleotides read TGTGCCAGCAGCTTGGTTTTGGGGTATAACACCTTC. Protein: CASSLVLGYNTF.

The chain links TRBV2 to TRBJ2-7; TRBD2 matches at 7 bases. After removal of 6 bases from V and 7 bases from J, the junction contained 18 bases not matched to a gene. From germline, CDR1 is SNHLY and CDR2 FYNNEI. The CDR3 totals 16 residues. Here the CDR3 reads CASRRSELAPGREQYF. In DNA, the CDR3 is TGTGCCAGCAGAAGATCCGAACTAGCGCCCGGCCGGGAGCAGTACTTC.

This CDR3 reads CSVLAPTDTQYF. In DNA form, the CDR3 reads TGCAGCGTCTTGGCCCCCACGGATACGCAGTATTTT. The rearrangement joins TRBV29-1 to TRBJ2-3; D gene unclear. V lost 6 bases, J lost 6 bases, and 13 bases lay in between. The CDR3 spans 12 residues. Germline V gene sequence: CDR1 SQVTM, CDR2 ANQGSEA.

This clone came up once. The V gene is TRBV7-8, the J gene TRBJ1-1; 7 nucleotides agree with TRBD1. The CDR3 runs 14 residues. Germline V CDR1 and CDR2: SGHVS, FQNEAQ. V lost 5 bases, J lost 10 bases, and 13 bases stayed unmatched. CDR3 sequence reads: CASSPWDRGTGAFF. CDR3 DNA: TGTGCCAGCAGCCCTTGGGACAGAGGGACGGGAGCTTTCTTT.

This clone was seen only a few times. The J gene is TRBJ1-3, the V gene TRBV18; D unresolved. The V gene lost 2 bases and the J gene lost 2 bases, with 7 bases spanning the gap. From germline, CDR1 is KGHSH and CDR2 LQKENI. This CDR3 region has 14 residues. The CDR3 DNA sequence: TGTGCCAGCTCACCAGGCGGTGCTGGAAACACCATATATTTT. Encoded protein: CASSPGGAGNTIYF.

The V call is TRBV18, the J call TRBJ2-1, with TRBD2 as a possible D gene (6 bases). V lost 4 bases and J lost 10, with 14 bases in between. Germline V gene sequence: CDR1 KGHSH, CDR2 LQKENI. CDR3 length: 13 residues. The CDR3 is CASSLLGGQEQFF. In DNA form, the CDR3 reads TGTGCCAGCTCACTCCTTGGAGGGCAGGAGCAGTTCTTC.

The chain recombines TRBV28 with TRBJ1-2; 11 bases map to TRBD1. Looked up from germline, CDR1 is MDHEN and CDR2 is SYDVKM. This CDR3 has 12 residues. Unmatched junction bases numbered 6, after V lost 8 bases and J lost 10 bases. DNA of the CDR3: TGTGCCAGCCACGGGACAGGGGGTCCCTACACCTTC. This sequence encodes CASHGTGGPYTF.

This chain uses TRBV7-9 with TRBJ2-5; a weak D match, TRBD2 (5 bases). The CDR3 is 13 amino acids. Germline CDR1 reads SEHNR; CDR2 reads FQNEAQ (reference sequence). Between the trimmed V and J ends, which lost 4 bases and 5 bases, there was a span of 11 bases. The CDR3, as DNA: TGTGCCAGCAGCTACGAGAGGAGGGAGACCCAGTACTTC. Protein: CASSYERRETQYF. The variable domain in full, completed from reference TRBV7-9 and TRBJ2-5, reads DTGVSQNPRHKITKRGQNVTFRCDPISEHNRLYWYRQTLGQGPEFLTYFQNEAQLEKSRLLSDRFSAERPKGSFSTLEIQRTEQGDSAMYLCASSYERRETQYFGPGTRLLVL.

Written as DNA, the CDR3 is TGTGCCAGCAGTGATTGGCAGTTCAATCAGCCCCAGCATTTT. Protein: CASSDWQFNQPQHF. The chain recombines TRBV2 with TRBJ1-5; D is undetermined. The V gene's germline CDR1 is SNHLY and CDR2 FYNNEI. The CDR3 extends over 14 amino acids. The V and J ends lost 3 bases and 3 bases respectively, with 9 bases between them. Drawing the rest from reference TRBV2 and TRBJ1-5, the complete variable domain is EPEVTQTPSHQVTQMGQEVILRCVPISNHLYFYWYRQILGQKVEFLVSFYNNEISEKSEIFDDQFSVERPDGSNFTLKIRSTKLEDSAMYFCASSDWQFNQPQHFGDGTRLSIL.

This clone was found a few times. The genes are TRBV27 and TRBJ1-2; D is unresolved. This CDR3 region has 15 residues. V gave up 5 bases and J gave up 0 bases, with 13 bases separating them. Germline V gene lookup returns CDR1 MNHEY and CDR2 SMNVEV (reference sequence). CDR3 sequence (DNA): TGTGCCAGCAGTCCAAAACAGACTACTAACTATGGCTACACCTTC. Its translation: CASSPKQTTNYGYTF.

This sequence joins TRBV29-1 and TRBJ2-7; D is unclear. Germline V gene lookup returns CDR1 SQVTM and CDR2 ANQGSEA. The CDR3 covers 13 residues. V gave up 1 base and J gave up 2 bases, with 9 bases separating them. The CDR3 DNA reads as TGCAGCGTTGAAGGCGGCCGAACCTACGAGCAGTACTTC. This translates into CSVEGGRTYEQYF.

J is TRBJ1-5 and V is TRBV11-2; 9 bases fit TRBD1. CDR1 is SGHAT, CDR2 FQNNGV, per germline. The CDR3 is 14 amino acids. The V segment lost 3 bases and the J segment 6 bases; nucleotides outside the gene matches: 3. Here the CDR3 reads CASSFLGQGQPQHF. The CDR3 nucleotides read TGTGCCAGCAGCTTTCTGGGACAGGGTCAGCCCCAGCATTTT.

This clone showed up just a few times. The V gene is TRBV15, the J gene TRBJ2-7; TRBD2 matches 13 bases. The germline gives CDR1 LNHNV, CDR2 YYDKDF (reference sequence). The V segment lost 0 bases and the J segment 3 bases; nucleotides outside the gene matches: 5. The CDR3 covers 17 residues. The CDR3 nucleotides are TGTGCCACCAGCAGAGACGGGACTAGCGGGACCTTCTACGAGCAGTACTTC. Translated: CATSRDGTSGTFYEQYF.

The rearrangement uses TRBV5-1 and TRBJ1-2; D may be TRBD1 (5 bases). Per germline, CDR1 SGHRS and CDR2 YFSETQ. The ends were cut back, 0 bases at V and 2 bases at J, with 11 bases in the middle. The length of the CDR3 is 15 residues. The CDR3 spells CASSLAEGWNYGYTF. For the CDR3, the DNA is TGCGCCAGCAGCTTGGCCGAGGGGTGGAACTATGGCTACACCTTC.

The CDR3 DNA reads as TGTGCCAGCAGCGCCAGGGCAGGTGAAGCTTTCTTT. The encoded protein is CASSARAGEAFF. This chain connects TRBV7-2 to TRBJ1-1, with D tentatively TRBD1 (5 bases). In germline, CDR1 is SGHTA, CDR2 FQGNSA. Trimming pared 5 bases from V and 7 bases from J, leaving 11 bases between. The CDR3 length is 12 residues. The whole variable domain, filled in from reference TRBV7-2 and TRBJ1-1, reads GAGVSQSPSNKVTEKGKDVELRCDPISGHTALYWYRQSLGQGLEFLIYFQGNSAPDKSGLPSDRFSAERTGGSVSTLTIQRTQQEDSAVYLCASSARAGEAFFGQGTRLTVV.

The chain couples TRBV5-6 to TRBJ1-6, with 7 bases fitting TRBD1. The J segment lost 4 bases and the V segment lost 4 bases, leaving 2 bases of the junction unmatched. Germline CDR1 SGHDT, CDR2 YYEEEE. This CDR3 is built from 14 residues. The DNA of the CDR3 is TGTGCCAGCAGCCAGACAGGGTATAATTCACCCCTCCACTTT. It yields the protein CASSQTGYNSPLHF. The full variable domain, completed using reference TRBV5-6 and TRBJ1-6, is DAGVTQSPTHLIKTRGQQVTLRCSPKSGHDTVSWYQQALGQGPQFIFQYYEEEERQRGNFPDRFSGHQFPNYSSELNVNALLLGDSALYLCASSQTGYNSPLHFGNGTRLTVT.

The chain is built from TRBV15 and TRBJ2-7, with D uncertain. CDR1 LNHNV and CDR2 YYDKDF come from the germline V gene (reference sequence). The CDR3 totals 12 residues. Trimming took off 0 bases at V and 3 bases at J, with 3 bases between the two ends. Here the CDR3 DNA reads TGTGCCACCAGCAGAGATCGCTACGAGCAGTACTTC. Translated, it gives CATSRDRYEQYF.

The chain carries TRBV29-1 and TRBJ2-1; 7 positions match TRBD2. Germline V gives CDR1 SQVTM, CDR2 ANQGSEA. The CDR3 sequence is 17 residues long. J lost 4 bases, V lost 4 bases, and 16 bases had no gene match. This CDR3 is CSVVGGISGWLYNEQFF. The CDR3 DNA reads as TGCAGCGTTGTCGGGGGGATAAGCGGGTGGCTTTACAATGAGCAGTTCTTC.

The rearrangement uses TRBV7-9 and TRBJ1-1; D is unclear. Looked up from germline, CDR1 is SEHNR and CDR2 is FQNEAQ (reference sequence). Deletions cut 5 bases from V and 3 bases from J, with 16 bases between. This CDR3 has 15 amino acids. CDR3 DNA sequence: TGTGCCAGCAGCATGCTCTCGGGTGGCGACACTGAAGCTTTCTTT. Protein: CASSMLSGGDTEAFF.

The V and J genes are TRBV18 and TRBJ1-4, with TRBD1 as a possible D gene (5 bases). Germline V gene data show CDR1 as KGHSH and CDR2 as LQKENI. V gave up 5 bases and J gave up 6 bases, with 7 bases separating them. The CDR3 loop spans 12 amino acids. This chain's CDR3 is CASSRGDEKLFF. CDR3 DNA: TGTGCCAGCTCAAGGGGAGATGAAAAACTGTTTTTT. Combining the CDR3 with reference TRBV18 and TRBJ1-4 gives the whole variable domain NAGVMQNPRHLVRRRGQEARLRCSPMKGHSHVYWYRQLPEEGLKFMVYLQKENIIDESGMPKERFSAEFPKEGPSILRIQQVVRGDSAAYFCASSRGDEKLFFGSGTQLSVL.